This is a list of T cell receptor beta chains from one sample in a study of T cells in Graves' hyperthyroidism and ophthalmopathy. TCRdb processed the multiplex PCR reads anew with MiXCR; each CDR3 protein has one entry. This sample has around 280,000 distinct CDR3 sequences, with 13% found just once. The sample was blood. The receptor set was obtained from a woman aged 25 to 39 with Graves' hyperthyroidism that later progressed to Graves' ophthalmopathy. CDR3s include the opening cysteine and the closing phenylalanine or tryptophan. The D gene is left open where the match is weak. Size is stated for part of the rows, as once, few or many counts, or as a class when the clone is expanded.

d_gene	abundance	len	j_gene	v_gene	CDR3nt	CDR3aa
TRBD1	many	15	TRBJ2-7	TRBV4-1	TGCGCCAGCAGCCACTCCGACAGGGGGCGAGACGAGCAGTACTTC	CASSHSDRGRDEQYF
TRBD1	NA	20	TRBJ2-2	TRBV18	TGTGCCAGCTCATTATTTTTGGACACGACAGGGGAAGACGACACCGGGGAGCTGTTTTTT	CASSLFLDTTGEDDTGELFF
NA	NA	13	TRBJ2-7	TRBV27	TGTGCCAGCAGTTTAACAGGCCCGGGGGAGCAGTACTTC	CASSLTGPGEQYF
NA	NA	14	TRBJ2-3	TRBV5-1	TGCACCAGCAGCTCAGTACAGGAGGCAGATACGCAGTATTTT	CTSSSVQEADTQYF
NA	NA	16	TRBJ2-2	TRBV7-2	TGTGCCAGCAGCCCCCCCGGGGCATCGAACACCGGGGAGCTGTTTTTT	CASSPPGASNTGELFF
NA	many	17	TRBJ1-4	TRBV28	TGTGCCAGCAGTTTATGGGGCGGGGGACCTACCTCGGAAAAACTGTTTTTT	CASSLWGGGPTSEKLFF
NA	many	16	TRBJ2-5	TRBV11-2	TGTGCCAGCAGCTTCTTTGGACCAGGAGACCAAGAGACCCAGTACTTC	CASSFFGPGDQETQYF
NA	many	14	TRBJ2-2	TRBV12-3/TRBV12-4	TGTGCCAGCACCGTGGCCCAGAAACCCGGGGAGCTGTTTTTT	CASTVAQKPGELFF
NA	NA	15	TRBJ2-1	TRBV9	TGTGCCAGCAGCGTCTCCGGGGAGCGCAACAATGAGCAGTTCTTC	CASSVSGERNNEQFF
TRBD1	few	14	TRBJ2-7	TRBV14	TGTGCCAGCAAGGACGGGACAGGGACCCACGAGCAGTACTTC	CASKDGTGTHEQYF
NA	many	15	TRBJ2-7	TRBV6-2/TRBV6-3	TGTGCCAGCAGCGAGGGACCCATTTTCGCCTACGAGCAGTACTTC	CASSEGPIFAYEQYF
NA	few	13	TRBJ2-1	TRBV11-3	TGTGCCAGCAGCCGGGACTCCTGGGATGAGCAGTTCTTC	CASSRDSWDEQFF
TRBD1	NA	12	TRBJ2-3	TRBV18	TGTGCCACCGGGACAGGGGAAGATACGCAGTATTTT	CATGTGEDTQYF
TRBD2	many	16	TRBJ2-1	TRBV7-7	TGTGCTAGCAGCTTAGGGACTAGCGGGGTTAACAATGAGCAGTTCTTC	CASSLGTSGVNNEQFF
TRBD2	many	14	TRBJ2-7	TRBV30	TGTGCCTGGGGGGGACTAGCGGGAGGTCCCGAGCAGTACTTC	CAWGGLAGGPEQYF
NA	NA	9	TRBJ1-5	TRBV24-1	TGTGCCGCCGGGAGGCCCCAGCATTTT	CAAGRPQHF
NA	many	14	TRBJ2-5	TRBV7-7	TGTGCTAGCAGCTTAGCTGGGCCTCAAGAGACCCAGTACTTC	CASSLAGPQETQYF
NA	many	12	TRBJ2-1	TRBV7-2	TGTGCCAGCAGACAAGGGTTAGGGGAGCAGTTCTTC	CASRQGLGEQFF
TRBD2	many	15	TRBJ2-2	TRBV28	TGTGCCAGCAGTTGGACTAGCGTGAACACCGGGGAGCTGTTTTTT	CASSWTSVNTGELFF
TRBD2	many	18	TRBJ2-1	TRBV7-9	TGTGCCAGCAGCTTAGAACGGGGGACTAGCGGGAGTTGGAATGAGCAGTTCTTC	CASSLERGTSGSWNEQFF
NA	many	16	TRBJ2-2	TRBV7-2	TGTGCCAGCACCGACGACATATACCTGAACACCGGGGAGCTGTTTTTT	CASTDDIYLNTGELFF
NA	NA	13	TRBJ2-6	TRBV4-1	TGCGCCAGCAAAGTACCTGGGGCCAACGTCCTGACTTTC	CASKVPGANVLTF
NA	many	15	TRBJ2-3	TRBV7-2	TGTGCCAGCAGCCCGGACGGGATTTACACAGATACGCAGTATTTT	CASSPDGIYTDTQYF
TRBD2	few	12	TRBJ2-1	TRBV19	TGTGCCGTGACTAGCGGGATAAGTGAGCAGTTCTTC	CAVTSGISEQFF
NA	NA	15	TRBJ1-6	TRBV12-3/TRBV12-4	TGTGCCAGCAGACCCCCTGGACAGCCTAATTCACCCCTCCACTTT	CASRPPGQPNSPLHF